One sample yielded the 5 T cell receptor beta chains listed below, sequenced in a study of cytomegalovirus exposure and HLA in healthy donors. The study ran its PCR with 60 Vbeta and 13 Jbeta primers. The method was immunoSEQ multiplex PCR; TCRdb's version includes in-frame clones alone and lacks a portion of them. The sample lists approximately 180,000 clones; 72% were seen once. The sequencing sample was made of PBMCs. These receptors were collected from a human donor in good health.

The chain joins TRBV9 to TRBJ1-4, with TRBD1 matching over 9 bases. The germline V gene encodes CDR1 SGDLS and CDR2 YYNGEE. Trimming removed 7 bases from V and 4 bases from J; junction bases left unmatched: 5. The CDR3 runs to 14 residues. The CDR3 loop is CASGQGTSNEKLFF. CDR3 DNA: TGTGCCAGCGGACAGGGGACCAGTAATGAAAAACTGTTTTTT.

This sequence joins TRBV6-6 and TRBJ2-3; a possible D gene is TRBD2 (5 bases). The V end lost 6 bases, the J end lost 2 bases, and 12 bases lay between the germline ends. In germline, CDR1 is MNHNY, CDR2 SVGAGI (reference sequence). The CDR3 loop spans 14 amino acids. CDR3 in amino acids: CASSSQRDTDTQYF. The CDR3 DNA reads as TGTGCCAGCAGCTCCCAGAGGGACACAGATACGCAGTATTTT.

The rearrangement links TRBV5-4 to TRBJ1-3, with 9 bases fitting TRBD1. J was trimmed by 4 bases and V by 4 bases; bases with no gene match: 6. This CDR3 region has 15 residues. Germline V gene data show CDR1 as SGHNT and CDR2 as YYREEE (reference sequence). The CDR3 reads CASSPGQGSGNTIYF. The DNA of the CDR3 is TGTGCCAGCAGCCCGGGACAGGGATCAGGAAACACCATATATTTT.

The chain links TRBV7-3 to TRBJ1-5, with TRBD1 identical over 9 bases. The germline V gene encodes CDR1 SGHTA and CDR2 FQGTGA. With V trimmed by 5 bases and J by 5 bases, 1 base remained unmatched. The CDR3 has 13 residues. CDR3 residues: CASSRDRDQPQHF. The CDR3, as DNA: TGTGCCAGCAGCCGGGACAGGGATCAGCCCCAGCATTTT.

This chain connects TRBV11-2 to TRBJ2-2; TRBD1 aligns across 10 bases. CDR1 is SGHAT and CDR2 is FQNNGV in the germline V gene. The CDR3 consists of 15 residues. Losses at the gene ends were 5 bases for V and 3 bases for J; bases not matched to a gene: 3. Here the CDR3 reads CASSEGQGYTGELFF. The CDR3 DNA is TGTGCCAGCAGCGAGGGACAGGGGTACACCGGGGAGCTGTTTTTT.